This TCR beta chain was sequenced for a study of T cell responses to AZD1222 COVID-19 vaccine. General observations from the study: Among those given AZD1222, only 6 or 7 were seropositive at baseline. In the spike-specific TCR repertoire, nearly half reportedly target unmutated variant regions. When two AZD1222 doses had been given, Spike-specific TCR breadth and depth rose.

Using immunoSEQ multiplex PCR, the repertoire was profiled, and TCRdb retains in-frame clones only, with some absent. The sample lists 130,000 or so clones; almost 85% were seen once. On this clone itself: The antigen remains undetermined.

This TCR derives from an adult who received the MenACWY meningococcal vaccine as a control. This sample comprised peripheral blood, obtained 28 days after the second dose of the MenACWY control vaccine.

The CDR3 loop reads CASSLEGTSSYEQYF. CDR3 nucleotides: TGTGCCAGCAGCTTAGAAGGGACTAGCAGCTACGAGCAGTACTTC. The chain joins TRBV7-8 to TRBJ2-7; 9 bases agree with TRBD2. Trimming cost V 1 base and J 3 bases; bases outside gene matches: 4. The CDR3 spans 15 residues. Germline V gene data show CDR1 as SGHVS and CDR2 as FQNEAQ.